The clone carrying this TCR beta chain was seen only a few times. Trimming removed 4 bases from V and 3 bases from J; junction bases left unmatched: 3. Per germline, CDR1 GTSNPN and CDR2 SVGIG (reference sequence). The CDR3 loop spans 12 amino acids. UMIs and sample barcodes were carried by the TCR alpha and TCR beta cDNA libraries that 5'RACE produced using constant-segment primers. Via MiXCR, TCRdb re-called the 5' RACE reads, giving one row per CDR3 protein. The sample yields approximately 260,000 distinct CDR3 sequences, over 15% seen once. The data are from a study of T-cell memory formation after mild COVID-19. For the study at large: Largely donor-specific sequence clusters came from a couple of donors.

Sequenced material: PBMCs or a T cell subset sorted from them (not recorded which). The clonotype comes from a man between 18 and 29 years old who had mild COVID-19 (a few samples of this study predate the infection). Cell type and time point are not known. The J gene is TRBJ2-7, the V gene TRBV30; 7 bases agree with TRBD1. In DNA, the CDR3 is TGTGCCTGGAAAAACAGGGGCTACGAGCAGTACTTC. It translates to CAWKNRGYEQYF.